One sample yielded the 18 T cell receptor beta chains listed below, sequenced in a study of T cell changes during pregnancy in multiple sclerosis. Here immunoSEQ multiplex PCR was the method, and the copy in TCRdb shows in-frame clones only, minus some. The sample carries fewer than 85,000 clones, roughly 95% recorded once. This specimen was peripheral blood, taken in the second trimester of pregnancy. These receptors all stem from a female donor with multiple sclerosis, enrolled in a pregnancy study.

V is TRBV15 and J is TRBJ1-5, with D perhaps TRBD1 (6 bases). The germline V gene encodes CDR1 LNHNV and CDR2 YYDKDF (reference sequence). V shed 4 bases and J shed 7 bases, with 17 bases lying between them. This CDR3 spans 15 amino acids. CDR3 sequence (DNA): TGTGCCACCAGCACGGACAGCACCTCCCGACAGCCCCAGCATTTT. It is translated as CATSTDSTSRQPQHF.

The chain employs TRBV27 and TRBJ1-1; D possibly corresponds to TRBD1 (6 bases). The V end lost 4 bases, the J end lost 0 bases, and 12 bases lay between the germline ends. The CDR3 extends over 15 amino acids. The V gene's germline CDR1 is MNHEY and CDR2 SMNVEV (reference sequence). The CDR3 DNA follows: TGTGCCAGCAGTTACAGGGTGGGAATGAACACTGAAGCTTTCTTT. This sequence encodes CASSYRVGMNTEAFF.

This chain links TRBV2 with TRBJ2-3; weak D call: TRBD2 (5 bases). The length of the CDR3 is 16 residues. Germline values: CDR1 SNHLY, CDR2 FYNNEI. Trimming left V 0 bases short and J 0 bases short, with 10 bases between. Written as DNA, the CDR3 is TGTGCCAGCAGTGAAGCGCGAGGCGGGAGCACAGATACGCAGTATTTT. This translates into CASSEARGGSTDTQYF.

This chain connects TRBV27 to TRBJ2-3, with 8 bases that match TRBD1. The germline gives CDR1 MNHEY, CDR2 SMNVEV (reference sequence). The length of the CDR3 is 15 residues. V lost 2 bases, J lost 5 bases, and 6 bases stayed unmatched. The CDR3 spells CASSLGAGGLDTQYF. Written as DNA, the CDR3 is TGTGCCAGCAGTTTAGGGGCAGGGGGCCTAGATACGCAGTATTTT.

The chain has TRBV7-9 and TRBJ1-1; the match to TRBD1 covers 9 bases. V lost 3 bases and J lost 5; bases outside the gene matches: 1. Germline CDR1 reads SEHNR; CDR2 reads FQNEAQ (reference sequence). The CDR3 consists of 13 residues. CDR3 nucleotide sequence: TGTGCCAGCAGCTTTGGACAGGGGACTGAAGCTTTCTTT. This codes for CASSFGQGTEAFF.

The DNA for the CDR3 is TGTGCCAGCAGCCTACCGACAGGGATGAACACCGGGGAGCTGTTTTTT. It translates to CASSLPTGMNTGELFF. The J gene is TRBJ2-2, the V gene TRBV11-2, with 7 bases aligning to TRBD1. Germline trimming cut 5 bases from V and 1 base from J; bases unmatched to any gene: 7. Germline assignment: CDR1 SGHAT and CDR2 FQNNGV. This CDR3 contains 16 residues.

The V and J genes are TRBV11-3 and TRBJ2-1, with a weak D call TRBD2 (6 bases). V gave up 5 bases and J gave up 5 bases, with 22 bases separating them. The CDR3 is 17 residues long. The V gene's germline CDR1 is SGHNT and CDR2 YENEEA. This CDR3 reads CASSLRLRAGPHNEQFF. The CDR3 region has the DNA TGTGCCAGCAGCCTGCGACTTAGAGCGGGCCCTCACAATGAGCAGTTCTTC.

Points on this clone: One end of the junction varies from germline; a read error may be responsible. The rearrangement joins TRBV6-1 to TRBJ1-5; TRBD1 agrees at 10 bases. Germline CDR1 MNHNS, CDR2 SASEGT. This CDR3 comprises 16 residues. This CDR3 is CASSEGQGGIYQPQHF. Here the CDR3 DNA reads TGTGCCAGCAGCGAAGGACAGGGGGGAATTTATCAGCCCCAGCATTTT.

This sequence joins TRBV7-3 and TRBJ2-7, with TRBD2 matching over 10 bases. Germline assignment: CDR1 SGHTA and CDR2 FQGTGA. V was clipped by 4 bases and J by 7 bases; unmatched bases: 16. CDR3 size: 17 residues. The CDR3 reads CASSSPPLAGALEEQYF. DNA for the CDR3: TGTGCCAGCAGCTCCCCTCCTCTAGCGGGAGCCCTCGAGGAGCAGTACTTC.

J is TRBJ1-1 and V is TRBV27; tentatively, D is TRBD1 (5 bases). The CDR3 runs 15 residues. V gave up 3 bases and J gave up 1 base, with 12 bases separating them. Germline V gene data show CDR1 as MNHEY and CDR2 as SMNVEV (reference sequence). The CDR3 spells CASSFLSDRNTEAFF. CDR3 coding DNA: TGTGCCAGCAGTTTCCTCTCTGACAGGAACACTGAAGCTTTCTTT.

The chain links TRBV27 to TRBJ2-1, with TRBD2 matching over 10 bases. CDR3 size: 19 residues. The V segment lost 6 bases and the J segment 0 bases; nucleotides outside the gene matches: 14. The V gene's germline CDR1 is MNHEY and CDR2 SMNVEV (reference sequence). In DNA form, the CDR3 reads TGTGCCAGCAGGCCTTTAGGTAGCGGGAGGCCGAGCTCCTACAATGAGCAGTTCTTC. The encoded protein is CASRPLGSGRPSSYNEQFF.

This CDR3 reads CATSRIGTGANVLTF. In DNA form, the CDR3 reads TGTGCCACCAGCCGTATTGGCACTGGGGCCAACGTCCTGACTTTC. The V call is TRBV15, the J call TRBJ2-6; D remains unclear. The CDR3 is 15 residues long. V was cut by 5 bases and J by 2 bases, with 10 bases left in between. The germline gives CDR1 LNHNV, CDR2 YYDKDF (reference sequence).

This clone was observed a few times. This rearrangement joins TRBV4-1 to TRBJ2-7; D may be TRBD2 (5 bases). The CDR3 runs to 14 residues. V was pared by 5 bases and J by 6 bases, with 17 bases between. The germline V gene encodes CDR1 MGHRA and CDR2 YSYEKL. Here the CDR3 reads CASSFKSARGEQYF. The CDR3 nucleotides read TGCGCCAGCAGCTTCAAAAGTGCTCGGGGCGAGCAGTACTTC.

The rearrangement uses TRBV7-6 and TRBJ1-2, with D possibly being TRBD1 (5 bases). Trimming cost V 2 bases and J 2 bases, with 6 bases left between them. Germline CDR1 SGHVS, CDR2 FNYEAQ. This CDR3 comprises 13 residues. The CDR3, as DNA: TGTGCCAGCAGCTTACGGGGGAACTATGGCTACACCTTC. Encoded protein: CASSLRGNYGYTF.

The chain links TRBV29-1 to TRBJ2-1; 7 bases are shared with TRBD2. The CDR3 runs 15 residues. With 6 bases clipped from V and 0 bases from J, the junction kept 8 bases outside the gene matches. The germline V gene has CDR1 SQVTM and CDR2 ANQGSEA. As DNA, the CDR3 is TGCAGCGTCGCGGGACTACCCTACTCCTACAATGAGCAGTTCTTC. Amino acids: CSVAGLPYSYNEQFF.

V and J are TRBV19 and TRBJ2-5, with TRBD1 matching over 9 bases. This CDR3 contains 17 residues. Per germline, CDR1 LNHDA and CDR2 SQIVND (reference sequence). With 3 bases clipped from V and 2 bases from J, the junction kept 10 bases outside the gene matches. The CDR3 sequence: CASSMRGQGRWQETQYF. In DNA form, the CDR3 reads TGTGCCAGTAGTATGCGGGGACAGGGACGGTGGCAAGAGACCCAGTACTTC.

The chain couples TRBV2 to TRBJ2-1; D may be TRBD2 (6 bases). Germline CDR1 SNHLY, CDR2 FYNNEI. V dropped 5 bases and J dropped 0 bases, with 11 bases sitting between them. The CDR3 consists of 15 residues. This CDR3 reads CASSQTTSSYNEQFF. In nucleotides, the CDR3 is TGTGCCAGCAGTCAGACGACTAGCTCCTACAATGAGCAGTTCTTC.

The V gene is TRBV9, the J gene TRBJ2-7; a weak D match, TRBD2 (5 bases). CDR1 is SGDLS, CDR2 YYNGEE, per germline. The CDR3 spans 14 residues. Trimming stripped 2 bases from V and 2 bases from J, with 11 bases between. DNA of the CDR3: TGTGCCAGCAGCGTGATAGCGACAACCTACGAGCAGTACTTC. Protein product: CASSVIATTYEQYF.